The source of this T cell receptor beta chain is a study of T-cell reconstitution after alpha-beta-depleted transplantation in children. General study results and limits: Once a year had passed after transplant, T-cell counts and diversity came mostly from newly produced T cells.

Ten or more counts support this clonotype. Its specificity is not known. Unique molecular identifiers were incorporated into the prepared TCRbeta library. TCRdb reanalysed the PCR reads using MiXCR and keeps one entry per CDR3 protein. There are some 150,000 distinct CDR3 sequences in the sample; roughly 8.8% occur only once, and 15% to 20% lies in the top ten. Sequencing was performed on PBMCs, mostly from graft donor cells, taken 180 days after TCRalphabeta/CD19-depleted stem cell transplant. This clonotype was obtained from a female patient aged 2-10 years who had a stem cell transplant for congenital amegakaryocytic thrombocytopenia, so the T cells may come from the graft donor.

The CDR3 sequence: CASSLNPSGSNEQYF. In nucleotides, the CDR3 is TGCGCCAGCAGCTTGAACCCTTCCGGGTCGAACGAGCAGTACTTC. This chain connects TRBV5-1 to TRBJ2-7; D is undetermined. The CDR3 consists of 15 residues. V dropped 1 base and J dropped 5 bases, with 16 bases sitting between them. Per the germline V gene, CDR1 is SGHRS and CDR2 is YFSETQ.